This T cell receptor beta chain is drawn from a study of blood T cell repertoires in COVID-19 (TCRdb year 2020). Describing the broader study: Samples from collaborators originated in the United States, Italy and Spain and spanned both the acute and convalescent phases of COVID-19. The prospective study material was composed of cDNA or gDNA derived from T cells, B-cell-depleted T cells, or PBMCs. Deeply sampled blood TCRbeta repertoires from subjects exposed to, actively infected with, or recovered from COVID-19 were included in the dataset. A freely available public database, intended as a resource for researchers studying the immune response to SARS-CoV-2, is where the repertoires were released. The samples were drawn from the first 160 participants of the ongoing ImmuneRACE study and from 1,254 subjects provided by 6 global collaborators. Nearly every sample came with metadata listing a de-identified subject ID, COVID-19 status, age in years and sex. Where HLA class I and class II types were available, the types were taken from metadata supplied by the sample provider, not from assay-based typing.

What the authors observed across the whole study: The quantity of clinical and demographic metadata differed by source and by participant and was supplied without curation.

CDR1 SGHDT and CDR2 YYEEEE are derived from the germline V gene. From V the trimming removes 4 bases and from J it removes 4 bases, while the gene matches leave 3 bases of the junction unaccounted for. Including the terminal cysteine and phenylalanine, the CDR3 comprises 13 residues. The retained sequence is limited to the CDR3, 39 bases, with the frame set at the first base. Participants in the prospective study were aged roughly 18 to 89 years, lived in approximately 26 United States geographic areas, and enrolled through a virtual design. To assign participants to cohorts, the prospective study relied on clinical history that participants themselves reported in a screening survey and a study questionnaire. Each participant in the prospective study had whole blood, serum and a nasopharyngeal or oropharyngeal swab collected by mobile phlebotomists. Additional blood draws and questionnaires over an approximately 2-month period could optionally be provided by prospective study participants. Blood samples from the prospective study were shipped frozen or at room temperature prior to DNA extraction.

The immunoSEQ Assay, a bias-controlled multiplex PCR, was used to amplify TCRbeta CDR3 regions from genomic DNA. Per the source publication's procedure: The number of nucleated cells in each sample was estimated by amplification of reference gene primers within the assay. To quantify the absolute abundance of each unique TCRbeta CDR3 rearrangement, sequence reads were collapsed and filtered. For each sample, productive Simpson clonality was calculated as the square root of Simpson's diversity index across productive rearrangements. Sourced from immuneACCESS, this table was stored by TCRdb with only in-frame sequences that have V and J called. A share of the clones is absent; for the studies checked, an unresolved V gene accounts for under half, and the remainder has no known explanation. Clone size and the V and J calls come from that table; the DNA yielded D and trimming. In this sample the table shows about 140,000 clones, roughly 86% of which occur a single time. Approximately 3% of the sample lies in the top ten.

This clone was seen once. The antigen it recognizes is unknown. Base qualities were left out, and no much larger clone turns up one base away. The receptor was isolated from a woman in her forties or fifties with acute COVID-19. This chain is built from TRBV5-6 and TRBJ1-2; 8 junctional bases match TRBD1. Sequencing input: PBMCs or T cells enriched from blood (not recorded which). The nucleotide sequence is given as TGTGCCAGCAGCGATGACAGGGGCTATGGCTACACCTTC. Its amino acids are CASSDDRGYGYTF.